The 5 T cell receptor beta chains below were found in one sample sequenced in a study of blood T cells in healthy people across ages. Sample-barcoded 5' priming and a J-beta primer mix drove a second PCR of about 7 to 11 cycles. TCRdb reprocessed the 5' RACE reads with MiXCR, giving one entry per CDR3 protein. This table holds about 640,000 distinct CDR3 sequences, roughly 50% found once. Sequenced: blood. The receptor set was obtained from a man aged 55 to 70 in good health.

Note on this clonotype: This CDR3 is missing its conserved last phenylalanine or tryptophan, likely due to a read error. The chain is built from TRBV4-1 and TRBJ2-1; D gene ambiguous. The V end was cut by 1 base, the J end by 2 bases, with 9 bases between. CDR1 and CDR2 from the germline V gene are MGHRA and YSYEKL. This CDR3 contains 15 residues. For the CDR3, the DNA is TGCGCCAGCAGCCAAGCGATTGAGGCCTACAATGAGCAGTTCTTA. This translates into CASSQAIEAYNEQFL.

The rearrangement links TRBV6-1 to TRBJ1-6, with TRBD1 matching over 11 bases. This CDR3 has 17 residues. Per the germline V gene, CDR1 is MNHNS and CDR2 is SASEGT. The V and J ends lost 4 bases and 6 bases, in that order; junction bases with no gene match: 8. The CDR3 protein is CASSGPGQGDPNSPLHF. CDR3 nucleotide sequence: TGTGCCAGCAGTGGACCGGGACAGGGGGACCCTAATTCACCCCTCCACTTT.

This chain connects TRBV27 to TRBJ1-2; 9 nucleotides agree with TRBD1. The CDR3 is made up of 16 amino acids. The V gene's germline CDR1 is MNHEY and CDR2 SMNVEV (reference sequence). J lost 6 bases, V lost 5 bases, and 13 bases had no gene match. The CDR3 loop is CASSPNRDRVGNGYTF. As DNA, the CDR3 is TGTGCCAGCAGTCCAAACCGGGACAGGGTTGGAAATGGCTACACCTTC.

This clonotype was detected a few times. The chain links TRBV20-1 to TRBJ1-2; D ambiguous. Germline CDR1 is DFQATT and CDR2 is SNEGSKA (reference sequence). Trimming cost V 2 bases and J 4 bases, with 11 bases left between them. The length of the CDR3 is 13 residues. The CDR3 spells CSARSPGIYGYTF. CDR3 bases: TGCAGTGCTAGAAGTCCTGGTATCTATGGCTACACCTTC.

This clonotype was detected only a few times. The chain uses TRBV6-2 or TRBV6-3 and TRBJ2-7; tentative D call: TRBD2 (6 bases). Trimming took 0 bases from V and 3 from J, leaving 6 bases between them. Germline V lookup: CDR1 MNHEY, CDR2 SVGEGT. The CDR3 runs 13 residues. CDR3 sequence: CASSYSDYYEQYF. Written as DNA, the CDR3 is TGTGCCAGCAGTTACTCGGACTACTACGAGCAGTACTTC.